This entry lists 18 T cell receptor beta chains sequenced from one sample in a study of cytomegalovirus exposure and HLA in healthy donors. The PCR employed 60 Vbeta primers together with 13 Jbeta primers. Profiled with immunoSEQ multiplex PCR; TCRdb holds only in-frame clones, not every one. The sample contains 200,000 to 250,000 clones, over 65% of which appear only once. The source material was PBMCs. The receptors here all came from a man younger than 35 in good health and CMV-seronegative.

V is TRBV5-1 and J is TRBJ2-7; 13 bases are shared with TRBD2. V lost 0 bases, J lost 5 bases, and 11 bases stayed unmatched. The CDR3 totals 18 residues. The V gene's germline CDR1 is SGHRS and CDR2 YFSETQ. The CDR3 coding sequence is TGCGCCAGCAGCTTGGTTCCCTCGACTAGCGGGAGGAGCGACGAGCAGTACTTC. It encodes CASSLVPSTSGRSDEQYF.

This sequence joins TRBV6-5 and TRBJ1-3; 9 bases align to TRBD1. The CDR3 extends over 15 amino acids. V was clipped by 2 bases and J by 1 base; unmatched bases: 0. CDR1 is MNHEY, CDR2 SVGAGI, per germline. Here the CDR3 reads CASSYGTGSGNTIYF. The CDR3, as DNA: TGTGCCAGCAGTTACGGGACAGGGTCTGGAAACACCATATATTTT.

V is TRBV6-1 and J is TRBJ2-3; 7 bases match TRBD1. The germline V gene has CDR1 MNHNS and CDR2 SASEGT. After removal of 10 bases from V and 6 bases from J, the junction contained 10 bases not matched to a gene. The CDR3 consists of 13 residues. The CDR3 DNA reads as TGTGCCACCTTAGACAGGGTCATCGATACGCAGTATTTT. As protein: CATLDRVIDTQYF.

The CDR3 DNA follows: TGTGCCAGCAGGGGACTCTCCTACGAGCAGTACTTC. Amino acid sequence: CASRGLSYEQYF. This chain connects TRBV2 to TRBJ2-7; weak D call: TRBD2 (6 bases). The germline V and J ends were trimmed by 6 bases and 0 bases, with 6 bases remaining between them. CDR1 and CDR2 from the germline V gene are SNHLY and FYNNEI. The CDR3 totals 12 residues.

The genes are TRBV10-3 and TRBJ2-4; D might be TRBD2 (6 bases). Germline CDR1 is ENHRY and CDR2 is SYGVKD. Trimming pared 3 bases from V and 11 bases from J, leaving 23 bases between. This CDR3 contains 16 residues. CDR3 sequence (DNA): TGTGCCATCAGTGAATTTGGCGGGAAGAGTATGGGGGTTCAGTACTTC. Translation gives CAISEFGGKSMGVQYF.

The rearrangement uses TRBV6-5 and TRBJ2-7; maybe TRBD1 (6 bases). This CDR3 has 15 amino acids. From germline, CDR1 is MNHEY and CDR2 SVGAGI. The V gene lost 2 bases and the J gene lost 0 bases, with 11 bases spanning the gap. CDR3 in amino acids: CASSYEGVSSYEQYF. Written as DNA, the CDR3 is TGTGCCAGCAGTTACGAGGGGGTGAGCTCCTACGAGCAGTACTTC.

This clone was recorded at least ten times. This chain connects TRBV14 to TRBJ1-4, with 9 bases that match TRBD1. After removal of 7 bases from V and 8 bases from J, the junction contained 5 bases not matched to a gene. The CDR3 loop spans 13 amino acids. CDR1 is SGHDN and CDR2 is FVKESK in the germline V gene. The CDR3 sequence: CASKGQGYEKLFF. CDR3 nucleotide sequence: TGTGCCAGCAAGGGACAGGGATACGAAAAACTGTTTTTT.

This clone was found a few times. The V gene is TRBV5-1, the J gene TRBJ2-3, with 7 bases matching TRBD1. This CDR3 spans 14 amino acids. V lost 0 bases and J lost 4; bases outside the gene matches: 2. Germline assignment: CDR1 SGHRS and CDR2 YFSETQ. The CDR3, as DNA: TGCGCCAGCAGCTTGGAGGGGGCCGCAGATACGCAGTATTTT. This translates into CASSLEGAADTQYF.

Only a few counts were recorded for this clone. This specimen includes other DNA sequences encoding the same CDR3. The CDR3 is CAWSGTSGADTQYF. The CDR3 nucleotides are TGTGCCTGGAGTGGGACTAGCGGAGCAGATACGCAGTATTTT. The gene calls are TRBV30 and TRBJ2-3; 10 bases map to TRBD2. The CDR3 is 14 amino acids. The germline gives CDR1 GTSNPN, CDR2 SVGIG (reference sequence). Trimming took 1 base from V and 4 from J; bases not matched to a gene: 2.

CDR3: CASRPLEGGPYNEQFF. The CDR3, as DNA: TGTGCCAGCAGGCCCCTGGAGGGAGGGCCGTACAATGAGCAGTTCTTC. This sequence joins TRBV25-1 and TRBJ2-1, with 7 nucleotides matching TRBD2. Germline-derived CDR1 and CDR2 are MGHDK and SYGVNS. The CDR3 has 16 amino acids. Trimming took 6 bases from V and 4 from J; bases not matched to a gene: 12.

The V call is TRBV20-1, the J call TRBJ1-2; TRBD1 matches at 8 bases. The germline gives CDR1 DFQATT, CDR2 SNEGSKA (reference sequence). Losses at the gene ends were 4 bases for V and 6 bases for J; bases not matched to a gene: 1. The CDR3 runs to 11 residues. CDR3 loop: CSAMTGDGYTF. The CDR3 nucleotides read TGCAGTGCTATGACAGGGGATGGCTACACCTTC.

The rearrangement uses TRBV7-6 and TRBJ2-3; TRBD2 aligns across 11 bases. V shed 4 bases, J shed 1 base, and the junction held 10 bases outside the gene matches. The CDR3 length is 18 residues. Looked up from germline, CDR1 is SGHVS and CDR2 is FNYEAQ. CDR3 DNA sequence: TGTGCCAGCAGCTCCCGATCCGGACTAGCGGGTGGCACAGATACGCAGTATTTT. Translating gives CASSSRSGLAGGTDTQYF.

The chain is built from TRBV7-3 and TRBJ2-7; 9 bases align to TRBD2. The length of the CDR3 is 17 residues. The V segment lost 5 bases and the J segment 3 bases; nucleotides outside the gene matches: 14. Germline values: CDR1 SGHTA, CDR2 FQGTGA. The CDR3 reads CASSPGRRAGGNYEQYF. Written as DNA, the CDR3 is TGTGCCAGCAGCCCCGGGCGTAGAGCGGGAGGTAACTACGAGCAGTACTTC. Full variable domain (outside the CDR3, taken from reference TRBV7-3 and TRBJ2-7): GAGVSQTPSNKVTEKGKYVELRCDPISGHTALYWYRQSLGQGPEFLIYFQGTGAADDSGLPNDRFFAVRPEGSVSTLKIQRTERGDSAVYLCASSPGRRAGGNYEQYFGPGTRLTVT.

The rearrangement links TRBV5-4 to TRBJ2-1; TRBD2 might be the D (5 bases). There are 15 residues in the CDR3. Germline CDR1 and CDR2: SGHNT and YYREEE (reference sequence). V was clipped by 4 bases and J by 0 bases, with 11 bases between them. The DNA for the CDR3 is TGTGCCAGCAGCCCCGTAGGAGGCTCCTACAATGAGCAGTTCTTC. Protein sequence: CASSPVGGSYNEQFF.

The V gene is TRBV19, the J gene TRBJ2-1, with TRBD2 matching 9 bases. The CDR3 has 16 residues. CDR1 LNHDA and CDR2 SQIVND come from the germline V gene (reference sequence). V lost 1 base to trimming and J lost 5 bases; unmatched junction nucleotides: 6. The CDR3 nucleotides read TGTGCCAGTAGTATAGGGTCGGGACTAGCAGACAATGAGCAGTTCTTC. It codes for CASSIGSGLADNEQFF. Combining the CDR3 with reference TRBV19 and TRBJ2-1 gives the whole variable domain DGGITQSPKYLFRKEGQNVTLSCEQNLNHDAMYWYRQDPGQGLRLIYYSQIVNDFQKGDIAEGYSVSREKKESFPLTVTSAQKNPTAFYLCASSIGSGLADNEQFFGPGTRLTVL.

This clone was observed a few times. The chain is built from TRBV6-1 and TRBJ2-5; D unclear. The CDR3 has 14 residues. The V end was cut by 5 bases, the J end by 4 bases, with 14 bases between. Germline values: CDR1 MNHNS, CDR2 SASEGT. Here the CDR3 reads CASSQRYLGETQYF. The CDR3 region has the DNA TGTGCCAGCAGTCAGAGGTATCTGGGAGAGACCCAGTACTTC.

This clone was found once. This CDR3 is CASSLAGGRGEQFF. The DNA of the CDR3 is TGCGCCAGCAGTCTAGCGGGAGGGCGGGGTGAGCAGTTCTTC. The V gene is TRBV10-2, the J gene TRBJ2-1, with 12 bases lining up with TRBD2. Trimming cost V 5 bases and J 9 bases; bases outside gene matches: 5. There are 14 residues in the CDR3. Per the germline V gene, CDR1 is WSHSY and CDR2 is SAAADI.

The CDR3 DNA reads TGTGCCAGCAGCTTAGAACAGGGGTCAGGGGAGCTGTTTTTT. Residues: CASSLEQGSGELFF. The rearrangement joins TRBV7-2 to TRBJ2-2, with TRBD1 matching over 7 bases. This CDR3 is built from 14 residues. V lost 1 base, J lost 8 bases, and 4 bases stayed unmatched. Germline CDR1 is SGHTA and CDR2 is FQGNSA.